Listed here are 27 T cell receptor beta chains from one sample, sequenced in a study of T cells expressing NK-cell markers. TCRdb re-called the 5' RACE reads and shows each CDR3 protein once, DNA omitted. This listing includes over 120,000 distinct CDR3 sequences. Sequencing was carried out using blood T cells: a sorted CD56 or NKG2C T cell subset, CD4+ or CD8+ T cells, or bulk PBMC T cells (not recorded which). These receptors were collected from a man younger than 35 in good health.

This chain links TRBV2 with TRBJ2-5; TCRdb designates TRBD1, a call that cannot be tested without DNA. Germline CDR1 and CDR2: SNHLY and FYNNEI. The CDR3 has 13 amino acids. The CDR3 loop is CASLDRVMKTQYF.

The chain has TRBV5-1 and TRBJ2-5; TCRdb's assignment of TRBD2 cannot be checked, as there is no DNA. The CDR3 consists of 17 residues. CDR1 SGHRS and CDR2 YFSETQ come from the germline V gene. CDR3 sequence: CASSPETVWRARETQYF. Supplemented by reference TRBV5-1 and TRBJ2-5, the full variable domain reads KAGVTQTPRYLIKTRGQQVTLSCSPISGHRSVSWYQQTPGQGLQFLFEYFSETQRNKGNFPGRFSGRQFSNSRSEMNVSTLELGDSALYLCASSPETVWRARETQYFGPGTRLLVL.

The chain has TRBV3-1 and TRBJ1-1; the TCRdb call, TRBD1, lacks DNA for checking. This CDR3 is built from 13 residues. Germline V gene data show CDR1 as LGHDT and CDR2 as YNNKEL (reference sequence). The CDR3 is CASSHRERLGAFF.

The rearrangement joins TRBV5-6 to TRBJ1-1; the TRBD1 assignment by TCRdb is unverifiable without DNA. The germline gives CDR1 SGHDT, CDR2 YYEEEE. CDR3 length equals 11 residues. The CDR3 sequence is CASLQGGVAFF. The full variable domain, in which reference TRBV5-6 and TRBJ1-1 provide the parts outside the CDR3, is DAGVTQSPTHLIKTRGQQVTLRCSPKSGHDTVSWYQQALGQGPQFIFQYYEEEERQRGNFPDRFSGHQFPNYSSELNVNALLLGDSALYLCASLQGGVAFFGQGTRLTVV.

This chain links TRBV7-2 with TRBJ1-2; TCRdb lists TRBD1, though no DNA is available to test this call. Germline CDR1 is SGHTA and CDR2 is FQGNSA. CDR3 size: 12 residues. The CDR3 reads CASSHRNYGYTF.

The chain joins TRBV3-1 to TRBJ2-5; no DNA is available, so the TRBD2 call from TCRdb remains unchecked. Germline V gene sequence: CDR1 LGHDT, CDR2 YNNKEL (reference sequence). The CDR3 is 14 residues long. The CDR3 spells CASSQEAGRETQYF.

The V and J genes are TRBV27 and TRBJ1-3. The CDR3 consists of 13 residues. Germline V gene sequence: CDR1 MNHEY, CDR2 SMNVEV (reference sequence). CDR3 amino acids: CASIDSLGNTIYF.

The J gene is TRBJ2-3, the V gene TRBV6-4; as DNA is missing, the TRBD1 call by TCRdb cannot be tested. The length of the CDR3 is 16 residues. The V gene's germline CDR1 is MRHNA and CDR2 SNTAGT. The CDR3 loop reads CASSGVGGTSTDTQYF.

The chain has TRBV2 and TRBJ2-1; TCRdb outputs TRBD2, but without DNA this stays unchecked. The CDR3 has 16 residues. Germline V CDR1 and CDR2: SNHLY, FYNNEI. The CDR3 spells CASSETSGTPYNEQFF.

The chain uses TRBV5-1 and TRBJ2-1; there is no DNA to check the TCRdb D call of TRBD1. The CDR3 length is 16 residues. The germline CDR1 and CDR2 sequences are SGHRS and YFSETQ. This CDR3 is CASSLASVAGFDEQFF.

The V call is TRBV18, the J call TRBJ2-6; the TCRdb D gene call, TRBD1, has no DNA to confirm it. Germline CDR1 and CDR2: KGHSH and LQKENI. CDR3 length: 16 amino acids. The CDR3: CASSPWAGDGANVLTF.

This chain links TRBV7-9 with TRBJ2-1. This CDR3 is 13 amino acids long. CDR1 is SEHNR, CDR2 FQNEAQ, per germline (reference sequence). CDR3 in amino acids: CASSLSLADEQFF.

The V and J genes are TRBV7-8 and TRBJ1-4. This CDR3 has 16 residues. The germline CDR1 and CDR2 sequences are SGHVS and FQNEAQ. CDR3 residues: CASSLAPGRPNEKLFF.

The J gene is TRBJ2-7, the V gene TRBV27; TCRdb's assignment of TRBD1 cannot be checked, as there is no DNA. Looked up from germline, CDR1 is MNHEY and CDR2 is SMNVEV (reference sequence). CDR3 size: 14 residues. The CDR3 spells CASSLRGLSYEQYF.

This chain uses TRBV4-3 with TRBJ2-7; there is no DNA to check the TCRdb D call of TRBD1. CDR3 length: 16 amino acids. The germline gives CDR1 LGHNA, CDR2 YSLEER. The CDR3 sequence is CASSLAIAGQDYEQYF.

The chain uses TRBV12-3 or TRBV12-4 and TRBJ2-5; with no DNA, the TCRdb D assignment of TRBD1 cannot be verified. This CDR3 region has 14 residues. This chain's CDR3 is CASSPSVGAETQYF.

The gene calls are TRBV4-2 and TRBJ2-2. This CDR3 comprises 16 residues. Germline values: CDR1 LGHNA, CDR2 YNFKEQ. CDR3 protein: CASSHPLRMNTGELFF.

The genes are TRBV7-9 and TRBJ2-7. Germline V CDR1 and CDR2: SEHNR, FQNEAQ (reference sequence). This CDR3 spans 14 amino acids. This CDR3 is CASSLDVAVYEQYF.

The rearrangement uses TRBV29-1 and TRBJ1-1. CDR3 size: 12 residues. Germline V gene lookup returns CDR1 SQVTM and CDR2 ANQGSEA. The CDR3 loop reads CSVEDPKGSAFF.

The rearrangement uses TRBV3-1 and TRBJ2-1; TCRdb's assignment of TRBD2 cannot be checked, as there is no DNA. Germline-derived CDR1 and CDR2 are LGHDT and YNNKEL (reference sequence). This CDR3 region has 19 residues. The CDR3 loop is CASSQDNPWVAGGDDEQFF.

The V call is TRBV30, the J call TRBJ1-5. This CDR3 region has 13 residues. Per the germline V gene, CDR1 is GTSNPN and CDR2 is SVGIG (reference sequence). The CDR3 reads CAWSTSGNQPQHF.

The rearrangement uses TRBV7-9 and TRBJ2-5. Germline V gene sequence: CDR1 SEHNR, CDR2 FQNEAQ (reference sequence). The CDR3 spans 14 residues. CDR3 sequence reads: CASSLERGQETQYF.

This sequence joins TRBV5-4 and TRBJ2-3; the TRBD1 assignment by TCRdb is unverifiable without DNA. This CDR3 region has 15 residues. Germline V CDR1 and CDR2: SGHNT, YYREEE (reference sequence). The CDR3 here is CASSLVTGPGDTQYF.

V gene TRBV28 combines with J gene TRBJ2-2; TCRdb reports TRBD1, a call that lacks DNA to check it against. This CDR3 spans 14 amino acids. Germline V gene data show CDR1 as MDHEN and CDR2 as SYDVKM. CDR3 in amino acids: CASSLTGVTGELFF.

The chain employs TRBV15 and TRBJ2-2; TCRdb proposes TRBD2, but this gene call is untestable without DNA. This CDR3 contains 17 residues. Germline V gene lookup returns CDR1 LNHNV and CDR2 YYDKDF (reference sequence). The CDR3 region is CATSGLLAGASAGELFF.

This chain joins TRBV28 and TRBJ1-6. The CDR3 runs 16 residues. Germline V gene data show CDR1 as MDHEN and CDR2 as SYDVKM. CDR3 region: CASSFSGGSYNSPLHF.

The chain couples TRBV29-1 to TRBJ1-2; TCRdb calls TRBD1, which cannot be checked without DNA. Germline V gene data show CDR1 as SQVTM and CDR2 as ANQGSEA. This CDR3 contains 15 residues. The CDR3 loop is CSVLALRDSLYGYTF.